These 6 T cell receptor beta chains originate from one sample sequenced in a study of radiation and T cells in renal cell carcinoma. Method: immunoSEQ multiplex PCR; TCRdb's copy keeps in-frame clones and lacks some. Of about 10,000 clones listed, roughly 60% are singletons. As to treatment: treatment-naive control, cytoreductive nephrectomy. Sequences were derived from tumor tissue, sampled from a patient whose treatment was nephrectomy without radiotherapy. These receptors were obtained from a middle-aged man with renal cell carcinoma.

V and J are TRBV5-5 and TRBJ2-7; maybe TRBD1 (6 bases). Looked up from germline, CDR1 is SGHKS and CDR2 is YYEKEE (reference sequence). Between the trimmed V and J ends, which lost 2 bases and 6 bases, there was a span of 21 bases. The CDR3 totals 16 residues. The CDR3 DNA sequence: TGTGCCAGCAGCTTTCCTGCCCGGGACACTCACCGCGAGCAGTACTTC. Amino acids: CASSFPARDTHREQYF.

As to this clone: Germline and junction disagree at one end, which may indicate a read error. This chain connects TRBV7-7 to TRBJ2-5, with D unclear. The CDR3 spans 13 residues. Germline CDR1 is SSHAT and CDR2 is FNYEAQ (reference sequence). The CDR3 reads CASSSFGQETQYF. CDR3 coding DNA: TGTGCTAGCAGTAGCTTCGGTCAAGAGACCCAGTACTTC.

The V gene is TRBV7-2, the J gene TRBJ2-1; D may be TRBD1 (6 bases). Trimming pared 5 bases from V and 7 bases from J, leaving 18 bases between. The CDR3 has 15 amino acids. Looked up from germline, CDR1 is SGHTA and CDR2 is FQGNSA. The CDR3 protein is CASSPIGGVGNEQFF. The CDR3 DNA is TGTGCCAGCAGCCCCATAGGGGGAGTGGGAAATGAGCAGTTCTTC.

This chain joins TRBV4-2 and TRBJ2-5; TRBD2 matches 12 bases. The DNA end favors TRBJ2-7, so the J call may be wrong. This CDR3 has 16 residues. In germline, CDR1 is LGHNA, CDR2 YNFKEQ. CDR3 sequence (DNA): TGTGCCAGCAGCCAAGAAACCGGGACTAGCGGGTACGAGCAGTACTTC. It yields the protein CASSQETGTSGYEQYF.

The chain employs TRBV5-1 and TRBJ1-5; TRBD1 might be the D (6 bases). Germline lookup yields CDR1 SGHRS and CDR2 YFSETQ. Trimming took 5 bases from V and 6 from J, leaving 12 bases between them. This CDR3 region has 13 residues. The CDR3 region has the DNA TGCGCCAGCAGTTTCATAGGGGGTCAGCCCCAGCATTTT. Protein sequence: CASSFIGGQPQHF. Full variable domain (missing parts from reference TRBV5-1 and TRBJ1-5): KAGVTQTPRYLIKTRGQQVTLSCSPISGHRSVSWYQQTPGQGLQFLFEYFSETQRNKGNFPGRFSGRQFSNSRSEMNVSTLELGDSALYLCASSFIGGQPQHFGDGTRLSIL.

The chain joins TRBV19 to TRBJ1-4; tentative D call: TRBD1 (5 bases). Germline lookup yields CDR1 LNHDA and CDR2 SQIVND (reference sequence). Trimming took off 3 bases at V and 8 bases at J, with 19 bases between the two ends. The CDR3 is made up of 16 amino acids. In DNA form, the CDR3 reads TGTGCCAGTAGTATGGGTAGGGGTTTGCCGGGGGAAAAACTGTTTTTT. It is translated as CASSMGRGLPGEKLFF.